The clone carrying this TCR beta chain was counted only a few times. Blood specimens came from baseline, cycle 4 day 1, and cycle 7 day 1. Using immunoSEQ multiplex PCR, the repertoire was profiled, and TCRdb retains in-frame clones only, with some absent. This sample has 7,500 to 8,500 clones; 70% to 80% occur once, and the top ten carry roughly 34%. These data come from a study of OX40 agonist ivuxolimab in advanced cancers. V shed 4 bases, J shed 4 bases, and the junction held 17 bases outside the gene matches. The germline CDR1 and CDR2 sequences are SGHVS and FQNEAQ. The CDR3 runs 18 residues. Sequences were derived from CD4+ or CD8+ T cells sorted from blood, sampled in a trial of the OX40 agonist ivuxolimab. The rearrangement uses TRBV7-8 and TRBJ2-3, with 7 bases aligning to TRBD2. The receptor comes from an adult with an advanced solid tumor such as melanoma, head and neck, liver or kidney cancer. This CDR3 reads CASSYPLIGGRSADTQYF. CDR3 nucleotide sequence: TGTGCCAGCAGCTATCCTCTCATAGGCGGGAGAAGCGCAGATACGCAGTATTTT.